The present T cell receptor (beta chain) was sequenced within a study of CD8 T cells in Susac syndrome. Study-wide points: Regarding the TCR sequencing and HLA analysis, the study admitted that a relatively small number of individuals were involved.

TEMRA cells underwent FACS enrichment and CD8+ and CD4+ T cells underwent negative isolation. A note on this clonotype: The antigen remains unidentified.

Trimming removed 0 bases from V and 7 bases from J, with 9 bases in between. Germline-derived CDR1 and CDR2 are DFQATT and SNEGSKA (reference sequence). The CDR3 totals 13 residues. After extraction with the RNeasy kit, about 0.45 to 1 ug of the RNA was reverse transcribed using random hexamers. Amplification of TCR beta CDR3 used immunoSEQ multiplex PCR across 54 Vbeta and 13 Jbeta. TCRdb re-analysed the immunoSEQ multiplex PCR reads in MiXCR, keeping a single row per CDR3 protein. The table lists under 200,000 distinct CDR3 sequences, approximately 95% of them singletons. The material sequenced was CD8+ T cells from PBMCs. The source is a human donor with multiple sclerosis. The rearrangement links TRBV20-1 to TRBJ1-4, with D uncertain. The CDR3 is CSARDLGVEKLFF. In nucleotides, the CDR3 is TGCAGTGCTAGAGATCTCGGGGTTGAAAAACTGTTTTTT.